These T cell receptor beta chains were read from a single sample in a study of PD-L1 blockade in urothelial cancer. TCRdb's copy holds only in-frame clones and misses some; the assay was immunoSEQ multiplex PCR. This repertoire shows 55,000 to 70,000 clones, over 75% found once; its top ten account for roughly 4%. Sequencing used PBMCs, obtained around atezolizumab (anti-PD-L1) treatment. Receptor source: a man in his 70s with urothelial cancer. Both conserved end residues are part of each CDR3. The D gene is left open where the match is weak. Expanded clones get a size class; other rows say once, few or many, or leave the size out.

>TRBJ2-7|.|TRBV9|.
CASSPWTTTYEQYF
TGTGCCAGCAGCCCTTGGACTACTACCTACGAGCAGTACTTC
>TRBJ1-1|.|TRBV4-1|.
CASSQVVLMNTEAFF
TGCGCCAGCAGCCAAGTAGTGCTGATGAACACTGAAGCTTTCTTT
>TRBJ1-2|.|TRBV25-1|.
CASQAQLHGYTF
TGTGCCAGCCAGGCACAGCTTCATGGCTACACCTTC
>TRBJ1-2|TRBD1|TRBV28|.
CASETGGSGDYGYTF
TGTGCCAGCGAGACAGGGGGCTCGGGAGACTATGGCTACACCTTC
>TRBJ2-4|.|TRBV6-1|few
CASSEGPGVAKNIQYF
TGTGCCAGCAGTGAAGGGCCCGGGGTCGCCAAAAACATTCAGTACTTC
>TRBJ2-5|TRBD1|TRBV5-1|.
CASSIGTGQETQYF
TGCGCCAGCAGCATCGGGACAGGTCAAGAGACCCAGTACTTC
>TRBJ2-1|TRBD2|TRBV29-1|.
CSLRTSGNGEQFF
TGCAGCCTTAGGACTAGCGGGAACGGTGAGCAGTTCTTC
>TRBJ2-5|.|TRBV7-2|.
CASSLLSGQETQYF
TGTGCCAGCAGCTTACTTAGCGGCCAAGAGACCCAGTACTTC
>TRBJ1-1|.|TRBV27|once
CASREYGNTEAFF
TGTGCCAGCAGAGAATACGGGAACACTGAAGCTTTCTTT
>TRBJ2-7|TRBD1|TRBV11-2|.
CASSLDRSSYEQYF
TGTGCCAGCAGCTTGGACAGGAGCTCCTACGAGCAGTACTTC
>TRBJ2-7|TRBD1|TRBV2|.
CASMPTGNEQYF
TGTGCCAGCATGCCGACAGGGAACGAGCAGTACTTC
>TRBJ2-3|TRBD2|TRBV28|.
CASSWGGTDTQYF
TGTGCCAGCAGTTGGGGAGGGACAGATACGCAGTATTTT
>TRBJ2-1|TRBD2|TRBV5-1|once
CASSLGWTSLNEQFF
TGCGCCAGCAGCCTCGGGTGGACTAGTTTGAATGAGCAGTTCTTC
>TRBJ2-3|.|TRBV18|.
CASSPRTGDTQYF
TGTGCCAGCTCACCCCGGACTGGAGATACGCAGTATTTT
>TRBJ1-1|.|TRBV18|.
CASHGSMGASTEAFF
TGTGCCAGCCACGGATCTATGGGGGCGTCCACTGAAGCTTTCTTT
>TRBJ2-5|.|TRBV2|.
CASSEEGRGGETQYF
TGTGCCAGCAGTGAAGAAGGCAGGGGCGGGGAGACCCAGTACTTC
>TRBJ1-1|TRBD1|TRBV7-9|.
CASSPHPDRATEAFF
TGTGCCAGCAGCCCGCACCCGGACAGGGCCACTGAAGCTTTCTTT
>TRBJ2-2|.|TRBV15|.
CATSRERGTGELFF
TGTGCCACCAGCAGAGAGCGGGGCACCGGGGAGCTGTTTTTT
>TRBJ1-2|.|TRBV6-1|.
CASSERRGANYGYTF
TGTGCCAGCAGTGAGAGGAGGGGCGCCAACTATGGCTACACCTTC
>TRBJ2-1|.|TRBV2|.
CASMASVYNEQFF
TGTGCCAGCATGGCTAGCGTCTACAATGAGCAGTTCTTC
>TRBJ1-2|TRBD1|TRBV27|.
CASSPTGGFYGYTF
TGTGCCAGCAGTCCGACAGGGGGTTTCTATGGCTACACCTTC
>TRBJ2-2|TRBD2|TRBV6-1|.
CASKFTSGWGELFF
TGTGCCAGCAAGTTTACTAGCGGTTGGGGGGAGCTGTTTTTT
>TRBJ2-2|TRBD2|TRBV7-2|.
CASSGTRANTGELFF
TGTGCCAGCAGCGGGACTAGGGCGAACACCGGGGAGCTGTTTTTT
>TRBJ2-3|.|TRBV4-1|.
CASSQEKVGLGADTQYF
TGCGCCAGCAGCCAAGAGAAGGTCGGACTCGGGGCAGATACGCAGTATTTT
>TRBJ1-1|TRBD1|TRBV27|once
CASSFFHRGQRNTEAFF
TGTGCCAGCAGTTTCTTCCATCGGGGACAGAGGAACACTGAAGCTTTCTTT
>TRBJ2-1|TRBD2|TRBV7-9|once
CASSGTSGNYNEQFF
TGTGCCAGCAGCGGGACTAGCGGGAACTACAATGAGCAGTTCTTC
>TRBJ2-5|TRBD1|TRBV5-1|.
CASSQWGTGLQETQYF
TGCGCCAGCAGCCAATGGGGGACAGGGCTCCAAGAGACCCAGTACTTC
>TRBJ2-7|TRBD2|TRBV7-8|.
CASGPTSGRADEQYF
TGTGCCAGCGGACCTACTAGCGGGAGGGCCGACGAGCAGTACTTC
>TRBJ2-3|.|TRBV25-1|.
CASSEESEGDTQYF
TGTGCCAGCAGTGAAGAATCCGAGGGAGATACGCAGTATTTT
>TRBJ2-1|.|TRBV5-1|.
CASSFGSSFSYNEQFF
TGCGCCAGCAGCTTCGGGTCATCTTTCTCCTACAATGAGCAGTTCTTC
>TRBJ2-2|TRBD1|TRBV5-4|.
CASSSPRTGEIGELFF
TGTGCCAGCAGCTCCCCCAGGACAGGGGAGATCGGGGAGCTGTTTTTT
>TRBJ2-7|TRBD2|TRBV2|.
CASSWMGGGEQYF
TGTGCCAGCAGTTGGATGGGCGGGGGCGAGCAGTACTTC
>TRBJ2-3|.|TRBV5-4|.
CASSQTDGGGGTDTQYF
TGTGCCAGCAGCCAGACCGACGGAGGGGGAGGGACAGATACGCAGTATTTT
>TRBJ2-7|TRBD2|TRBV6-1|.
CASSESELAGYGEQYF
TGTGCCAGCAGTGAATCGGAACTAGCGGGATATGGCGAGCAGTACTTC
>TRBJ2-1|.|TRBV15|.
CATSRDRARVLQSYTEQFF
TGTGCCACCAGCAGAGATAGAGCCAGGGTCCTACAATCGTACACTGAGCAGTTCTTC
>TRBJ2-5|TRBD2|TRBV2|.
CASEREGRLLETQYF
TGTGCCAGCGAGCGGGAGGGCCGGTTATTGGAGACCCAGTACTTC
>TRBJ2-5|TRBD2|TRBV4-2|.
CASSQDPLASGSGETQYF
TGTGCCAGCAGCCAAGATCCCCTGGCTAGCGGGAGTGGAGAGACCCAGTACTTC
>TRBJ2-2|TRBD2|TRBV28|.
CASGFSGRAVNGELFF
TGTGCCAGCGGATTTAGCGGGAGGGCCGTCAACGGGGAGCTGTTTTTT